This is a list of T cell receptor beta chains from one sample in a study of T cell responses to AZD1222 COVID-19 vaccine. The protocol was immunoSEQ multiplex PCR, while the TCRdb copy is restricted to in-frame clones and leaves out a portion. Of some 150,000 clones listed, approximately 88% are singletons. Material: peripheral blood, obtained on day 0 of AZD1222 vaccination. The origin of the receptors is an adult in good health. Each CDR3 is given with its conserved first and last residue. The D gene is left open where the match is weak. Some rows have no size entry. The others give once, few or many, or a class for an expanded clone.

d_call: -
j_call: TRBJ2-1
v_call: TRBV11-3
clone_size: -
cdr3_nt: TGTGCCAGCAGCCTCGAGTCCCCGGGGCACAATGAGCAGTTCTTC
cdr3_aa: CASSLESPGHNEQFF

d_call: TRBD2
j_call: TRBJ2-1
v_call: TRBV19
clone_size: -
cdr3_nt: TGTGCCAGTAGTATAGCGGGAGGGCGCACCTACAATGAGCAGTTCTTC
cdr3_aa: CASSIAGGRTYNEQFF

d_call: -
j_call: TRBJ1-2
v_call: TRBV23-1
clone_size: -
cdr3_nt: TGCGCCAGCAGAGTCCCCAACTATGGCTACACCTTC
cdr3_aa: CASRVPNYGYTF

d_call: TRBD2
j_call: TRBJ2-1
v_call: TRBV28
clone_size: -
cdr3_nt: TGTGCCAGCAGTCCCCCAACGACTAGCGGGAGAGTCTCCTACAATGAGCAGTTCTTC
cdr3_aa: CASSPPTTSGRVSYNEQFF

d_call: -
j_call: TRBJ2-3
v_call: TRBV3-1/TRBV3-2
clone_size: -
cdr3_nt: TGTGCCAGCAGCCAAAGGTCTGGACAGATAGGCCGCACAGATACGCAGTATTTT
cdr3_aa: CASSQRSGQIGRTDTQYF

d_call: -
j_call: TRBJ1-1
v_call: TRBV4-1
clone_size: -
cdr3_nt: TGCGCCAGCAGCCAAGCGATGACTGGGGGGCACACTGAAGCTTTCTTT
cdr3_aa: CASSQAMTGGHTEAFF

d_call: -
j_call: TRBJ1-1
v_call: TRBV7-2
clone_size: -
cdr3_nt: TGTGCCAGCAGCTTATTTAAAGGGGCAATCGCTCGAGCTTTCTTT
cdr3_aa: CASSLFKGAIARAFF

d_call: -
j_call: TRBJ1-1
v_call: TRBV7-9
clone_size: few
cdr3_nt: TGTGCCAGCAGCCAAAGACCCCCCGGGGCGGGGGCTGAAGCTTTCTTT
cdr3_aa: CASSQRPPGAGAEAFF

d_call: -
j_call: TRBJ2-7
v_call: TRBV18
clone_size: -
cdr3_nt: TGTGCCAGCACTCGGGCCCCGGCGGCCGAGCAGTACTTC
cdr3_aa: CASTRAPAAEQYF

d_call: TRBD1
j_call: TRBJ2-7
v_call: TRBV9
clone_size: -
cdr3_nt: TGTGCCAGCAGCGAGACAGGGATGGGCCGCGAGCAGTACTTC
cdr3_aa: CASSETGMGREQYF

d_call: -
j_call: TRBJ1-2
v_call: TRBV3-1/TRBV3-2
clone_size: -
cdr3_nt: TGTGCCAGCAGCCAAGGGGACGTTATCTATGGCTACACCTTC
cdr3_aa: CASSQGDVIYGYTF

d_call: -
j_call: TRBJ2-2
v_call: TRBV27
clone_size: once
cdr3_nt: TGTGCCAGCAGTTTTGGGACCGGGTGGGCCGGGGAGCTGTTTTTT
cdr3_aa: CASSFGTGWAGELFF

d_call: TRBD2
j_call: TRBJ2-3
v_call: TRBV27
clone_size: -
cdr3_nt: TGTGCCAGCAGTCAGCAAGCGGGAGGCACAGATACGCAGTATTTT
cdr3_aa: CASSQQAGGTDTQYF

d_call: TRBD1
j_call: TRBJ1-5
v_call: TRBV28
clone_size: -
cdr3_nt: TGTGCCAGCAGCTTCTCTCCTCCGGGACAGGGTCTCTATAGCAATCAGCCCCAGCATTTT
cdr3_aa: CASSFSPPGQGLYSNQPQHF

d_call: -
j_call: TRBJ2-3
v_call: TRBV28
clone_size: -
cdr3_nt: TGTGCCAGCAGGGGGACCACAGATACGCAGTATTTT
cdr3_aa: CASRGTTDTQYF

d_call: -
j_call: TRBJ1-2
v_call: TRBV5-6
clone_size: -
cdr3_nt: TGTGCCAGCAGTCCTGACAACTATGGCTACACCTTC
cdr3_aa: CASSPDNYGYTF

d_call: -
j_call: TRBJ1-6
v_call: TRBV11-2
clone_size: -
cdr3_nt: TGTGCCAGCAGACTAGTTCAGGGAAGCTCCTATAATTCACCCCTCCACTTT
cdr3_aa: CASRLVQGSSYNSPLHF

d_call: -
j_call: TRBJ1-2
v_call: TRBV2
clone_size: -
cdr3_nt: TGTGCCAGCCCCCGAGGTCAGGGGTCCTATGGCTACACCTTC
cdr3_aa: CASPRGQGSYGYTF

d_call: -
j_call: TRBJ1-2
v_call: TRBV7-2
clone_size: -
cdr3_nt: TGTGCCAGCAGCTTACGACTCTATGGCTACACCTTC
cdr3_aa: CASSLRLYGYTF

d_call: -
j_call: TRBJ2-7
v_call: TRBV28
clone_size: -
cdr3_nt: TGTGCCAGCAGTTATGGGGTCTACGAGCAGTACTTC
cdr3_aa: CASSYGVYEQYF

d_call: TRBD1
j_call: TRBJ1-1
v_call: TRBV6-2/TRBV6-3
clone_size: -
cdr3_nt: TGTGCCAGCAGTTACTCTTCAGGGGGGCCTGAAGCTTTCTTT
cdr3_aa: CASSYSSGGPEAFF

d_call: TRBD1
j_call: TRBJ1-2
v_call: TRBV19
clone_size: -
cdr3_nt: TGTGCCAGTAGCCGAACAGGGGGCGACTATGGCTACACCTTC
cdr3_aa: CASSRTGGDYGYTF

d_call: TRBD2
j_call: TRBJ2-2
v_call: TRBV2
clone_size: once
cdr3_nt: TGTGCCAGCAGTGAACGTAGCGGGAGAACCGGGGAGCTGTTTTTT
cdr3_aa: CASSERSGRTGELFF

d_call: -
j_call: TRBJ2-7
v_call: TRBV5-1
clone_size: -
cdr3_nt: TGCGCCAGCACGGTTGACTTTTGGCTGGCTCTGGTCTACGAGCAGTACTTC
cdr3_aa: CASTVDFWLALVYEQYF

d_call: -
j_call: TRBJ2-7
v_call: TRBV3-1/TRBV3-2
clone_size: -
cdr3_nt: TGTGCCAGCAGCCAAACTGCCTACGAGCAGTACTTC
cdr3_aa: CASSQTAYEQYF

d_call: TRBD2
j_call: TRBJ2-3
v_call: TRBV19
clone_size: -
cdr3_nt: TGTGCCAGTAGTAGGGGACTAGCGGGCACAGATACGCAGTATTTT
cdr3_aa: CASSRGLAGTDTQYF

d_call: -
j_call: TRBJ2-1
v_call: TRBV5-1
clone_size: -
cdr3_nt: TGCGCCAGCAGCTTGGAGGGAGCTGGTGAGCAGTTCTTC
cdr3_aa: CASSLEGAGEQFF

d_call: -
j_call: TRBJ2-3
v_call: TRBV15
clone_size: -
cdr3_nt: TGTGCCACCGGGTTTGGAAACCCTTCGGGTGATACGCAGTATTTT
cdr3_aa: CATGFGNPSGDTQYF

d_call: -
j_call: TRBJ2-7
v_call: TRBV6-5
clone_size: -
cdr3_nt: TGTGCCAGCTCTAACCGGGGGGCCAACGAGCAGTACTTC
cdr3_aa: CASSNRGANEQYF

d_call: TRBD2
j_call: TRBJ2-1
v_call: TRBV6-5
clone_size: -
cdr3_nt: TGTGCCAGCAGTTTACTTAGCGGGAGGAATGAGCAGTTCTTC
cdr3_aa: CASSLLSGRNEQFF

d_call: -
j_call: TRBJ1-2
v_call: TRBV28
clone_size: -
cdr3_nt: TGTGCCAGCAGCCCGTTCCGGAATGGCTACACCTTC
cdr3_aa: CASSPFRNGYTF

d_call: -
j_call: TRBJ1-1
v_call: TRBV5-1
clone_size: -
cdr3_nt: TGCGCCAGCAGCTTGGTACAGGCTAACACTGAAGCTTTCTTT
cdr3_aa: CASSLVQANTEAFF

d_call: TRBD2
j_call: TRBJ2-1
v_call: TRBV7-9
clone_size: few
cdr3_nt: TGTGCCAGCAGCCGAAGGCTAGCGGGAGTGGGAGAGCAGTTCTTC
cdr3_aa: CASSRRLAGVGEQFF

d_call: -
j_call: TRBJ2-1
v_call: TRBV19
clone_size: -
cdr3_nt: TGTGCCAGTAGTGCCAGCAGTTACAATGAGCAGTTCTTC
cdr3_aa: CASSASSYNEQFF

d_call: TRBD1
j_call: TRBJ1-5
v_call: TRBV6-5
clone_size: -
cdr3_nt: TGTGCCAGCAGTTACCAACAGGGGGCGACCCAGCATTTT
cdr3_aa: CASSYQQGATQHF

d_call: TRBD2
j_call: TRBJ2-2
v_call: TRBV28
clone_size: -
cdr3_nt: TGTGCCAGCAGTCCGTCCGGACTAGCGGGAAAAACCGGGGAGCTGTTTTTT
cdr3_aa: CASSPSGLAGKTGELFF

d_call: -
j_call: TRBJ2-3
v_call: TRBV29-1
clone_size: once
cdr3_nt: TGCAGCGTCCCCCGACAGTTGGGGACGCAGTATTTT
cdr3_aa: CSVPRQLGTQYF

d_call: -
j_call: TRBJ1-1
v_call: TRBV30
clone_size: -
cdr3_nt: TGTGCCTGGAGTCGGTCTGATCTCAACACTGAAGCTTTCTTT
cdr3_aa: CAWSRSDLNTEAFF

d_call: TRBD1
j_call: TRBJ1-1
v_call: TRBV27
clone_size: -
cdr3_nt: TGTGCCAGCAGTTTACTTCAGGACAGGGGGGCTGAAGCTTTCTTT
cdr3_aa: CASSLLQDRGAEAFF

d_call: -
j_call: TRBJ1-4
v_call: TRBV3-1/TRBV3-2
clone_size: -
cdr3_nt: TGTGCCAGCAGCCATTGGGGGTATGGAAAACTGTTTTTT
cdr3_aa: CASSHWGYGKLFF

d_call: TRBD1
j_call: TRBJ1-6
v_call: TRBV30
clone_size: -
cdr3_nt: TGTGCCTGGGCGGGACAGAATAATTCACCCCTCCACTTT
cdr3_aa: CAWAGQNNSPLHF

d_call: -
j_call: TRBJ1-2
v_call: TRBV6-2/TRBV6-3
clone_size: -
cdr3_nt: TGTGCCAGCACCCCCTCCGCGGGTGGCTACACCTTC
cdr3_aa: CASTPSAGGYTF

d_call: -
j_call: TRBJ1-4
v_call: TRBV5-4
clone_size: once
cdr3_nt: TGTGCCAGCAGCTTGGAGGGAAAGCAAGAAAAACTGTTTTTT
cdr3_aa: CASSLEGKQEKLFF

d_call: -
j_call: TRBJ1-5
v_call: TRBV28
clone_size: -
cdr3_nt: TGTGCCAGCAGTTCCACCAGGGGTGGTCAGCCCCAGCATTTT
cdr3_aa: CASSSTRGGQPQHF

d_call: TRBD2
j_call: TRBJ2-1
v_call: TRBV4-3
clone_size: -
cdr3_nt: TGCGCCAGCAGCCAGGGAATAGCGGGACCAGGGGATGAGCAGTTCTTC
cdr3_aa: CASSQGIAGPGDEQFF

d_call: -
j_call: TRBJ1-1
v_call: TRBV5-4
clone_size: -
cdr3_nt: TGTGCCAGCAGCTTGGGAGGGACTGTGGGAGAAGCTTTCTTT
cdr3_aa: CASSLGGTVGEAFF

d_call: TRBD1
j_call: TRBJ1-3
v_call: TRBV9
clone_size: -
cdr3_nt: TGTGCCAGCAGCGCGACAGGGACACCGGTTAACACCATATATTTT
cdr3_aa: CASSATGTPVNTIYF

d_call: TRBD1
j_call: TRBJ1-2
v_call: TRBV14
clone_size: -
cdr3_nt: TGTGCCAGCAGCTACCCGGGACAGGGAATGGGTGGCTACACCTTC
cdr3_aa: CASSYPGQGMGGYTF

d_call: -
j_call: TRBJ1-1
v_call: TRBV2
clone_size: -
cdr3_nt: TGTGCCATCCTGCTCTTCTCGGTCAACACTGAAGCTTTCTTT
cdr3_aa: CAILLFSVNTEAFF

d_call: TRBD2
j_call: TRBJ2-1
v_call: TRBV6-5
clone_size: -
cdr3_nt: TGTGCCAGCAGTTTAGGGACTAGCGAGTACAATGAGCAGTTCTTC
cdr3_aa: CASSLGTSEYNEQFF

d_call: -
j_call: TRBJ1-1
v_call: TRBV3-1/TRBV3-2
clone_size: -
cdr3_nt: TGTGCCAGCAGCCAACCCAACGGGCTTAGAGCTTTCTTT
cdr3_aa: CASSQPNGLRAFF

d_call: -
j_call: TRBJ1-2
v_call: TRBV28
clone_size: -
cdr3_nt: TGTGCCAGCACCTGGGGGGGTGGATATGGCTACACCTTC
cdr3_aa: CASTWGGGYGYTF

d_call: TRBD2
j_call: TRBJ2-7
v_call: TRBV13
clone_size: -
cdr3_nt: TGTGCCAGCAGCTACGGGACTAGCGGGAGCAGGGCCTACGAGCAGTACTTC
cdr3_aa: CASSYGTSGSRAYEQYF